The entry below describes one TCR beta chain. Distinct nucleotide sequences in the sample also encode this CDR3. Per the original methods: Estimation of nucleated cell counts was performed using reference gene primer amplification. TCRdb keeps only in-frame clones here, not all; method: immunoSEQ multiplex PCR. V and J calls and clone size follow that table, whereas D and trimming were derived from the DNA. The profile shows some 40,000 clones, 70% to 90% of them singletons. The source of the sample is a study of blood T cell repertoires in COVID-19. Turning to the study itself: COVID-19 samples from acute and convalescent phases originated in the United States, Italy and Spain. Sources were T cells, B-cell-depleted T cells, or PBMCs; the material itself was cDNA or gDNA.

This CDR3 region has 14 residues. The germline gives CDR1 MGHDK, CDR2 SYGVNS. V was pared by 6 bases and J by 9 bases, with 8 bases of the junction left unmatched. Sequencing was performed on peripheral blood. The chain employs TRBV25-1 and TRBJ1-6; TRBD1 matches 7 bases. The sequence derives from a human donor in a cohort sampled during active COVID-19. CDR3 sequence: CASRTGTESSPLHF. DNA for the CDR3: TGTGCCAGCAGAACCGGGACAGAGAGTTCACCCCTCCACTTT.